This T cell receptor (beta chain) was sequenced for a study of T cell repertoires in cytomegalovirus infection. Study details: Well-studied HLA-B-restricted CMV epitopes were used in the study alongside recently identified HLA-C-restricted ones. Study results and caveats: The ex vivo response was dominated by HLA-C-restricted CMV-specific TCR beta clonotypes.

Each CDR3 protein is one row after TCRdb ran MiXCR on the reads. The table lists 700,000 to 900,000 distinct CDR3 sequences, roughly 28% of them singletons. V shed 0 bases and J shed 3 bases, with 12 bases lying between them. CDR3 length: 15 residues. CDR1 and CDR2 (germline): MNHNY, SVGAGI (reference sequence). Comment on this clonotype: The antigen is unknown.

This clonotype was obtained from a human donor in good health (CMV status not recorded). Some clones in this sample may be carry-over from other donors' samples. This specimen was cultured CD8+ T cells from PBMCs, taken from culture after CMV antigen stimulation. The genes are TRBV6-6 and TRBJ2-7; D gene uncertain. The CDR3 spells CASSYSAQPNYEQYV. The CDR3 coding sequence is TGTGCCAGCAGTTACTCAGCTCAACCCAACTACGAGCAGTACGTC.